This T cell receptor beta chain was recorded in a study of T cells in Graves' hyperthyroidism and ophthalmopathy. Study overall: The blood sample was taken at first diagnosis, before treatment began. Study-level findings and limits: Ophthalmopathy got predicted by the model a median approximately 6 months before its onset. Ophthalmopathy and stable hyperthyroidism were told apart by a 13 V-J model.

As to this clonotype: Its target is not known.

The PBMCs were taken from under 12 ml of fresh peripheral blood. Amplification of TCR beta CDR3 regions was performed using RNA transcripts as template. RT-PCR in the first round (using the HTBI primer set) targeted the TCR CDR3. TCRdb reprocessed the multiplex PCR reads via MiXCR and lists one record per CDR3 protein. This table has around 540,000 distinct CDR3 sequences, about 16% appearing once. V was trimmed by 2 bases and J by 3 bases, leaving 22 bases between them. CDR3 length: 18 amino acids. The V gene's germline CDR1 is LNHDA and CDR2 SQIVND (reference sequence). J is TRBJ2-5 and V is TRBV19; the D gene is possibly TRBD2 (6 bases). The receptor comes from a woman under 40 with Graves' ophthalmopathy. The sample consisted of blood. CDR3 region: CASSIRPLWNGGKETQYF. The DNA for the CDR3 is TGTGCCAGTAGTATAAGACCTCTCTGGAATGGCGGGAAAGAGACCCAGTACTTC.